Reported below is one T cell receptor (beta chain). Sequenced by immunoSEQ multiplex PCR; TCRdb stores in-frame clones only, minus some. The sample has under 200,000 clones, 85% seen once. The data originate from a study of blood T cell repertoires in COVID-19. Per germline, CDR1 LNHDA and CDR2 SQIVND (reference sequence). J gave up 7 bases and V 5 bases, and 6 bases lay outside the gene matches. There are 14 residues in the CDR3. The specimen was peripheral blood. The chain joins TRBV19 to TRBJ2-2; 8 bases are shared with TRBD1. The source of this sequence is a man aged 35-49 years with acute or convalescent COVID-19. In nucleotides, the CDR3 is TGTGCCAGTAGTGGATCAGGGGGCGGCGGGGAGCTGTTTTTT. It specifies CASSGSGGGGELFF.